This entry lists 29 T cell receptor beta chains sequenced from one sample in a study of Ad26.COV2.S vaccination and SARS-CoV-2 variants (dated by TCRdb to the early 2020s). What this sample's treatment or condition label stands for: over 15 received Ad26.COV2.S at low or high dose, single or two shots; roughly 5 received placebo; per-sample allocation not given. For vaccine and placebo recipients, the sequenced repertoires came from samples collected on day 63 after the first injection. Libraries were constructed by the immunoSEQ multiplex PCR assay. TCRdb took over this immuneACCESS table, retaining in-frame rearrangements with V and J assigned. Such tables are incomplete; in checked studies, under half of the missing clones stem from an unresolved V gene, and the remainder is unexplained. For this sample the table gives around 450,000 clones, of which 75% to 90% were detected only once. The ten largest clones take up approximately 2.5% of the sample.

Sequences were derived from peripheral blood, sampled in a trial of Ad26.COV2.S vaccine versus placebo. These receptors originate from a person aged 18-60 years who received the Ad26.COV2.S COVID-19 vaccine or a placebo.

This chain links TRBV19 with TRBJ1-5; 8 bases fit TRBD1. This CDR3 region has 15 residues. Germline V gives CDR1 LNHDA, CDR2 SQIVND (reference sequence). The V segment lost 5 bases and the J segment 6 bases; nucleotides outside the gene matches: 9. The CDR3 bases are TGTGCCAGTAGTCCCTGGACAGGGCCCAGTCAGCCCCAGCATTTT. Protein product: CASSPWTGPSQPQHF.

The rearrangement links TRBV19 to TRBJ1-6, with 10 bases that match TRBD1. With 5 bases clipped from V and 7 bases from J, the junction kept 5 bases outside the gene matches. Germline V gene lookup returns CDR1 LNHDA and CDR2 SQIVND (reference sequence). This CDR3 is built from 15 residues. CDR3 amino acids: CASSGQGVGNSPLHF. The CDR3 nucleotides are TGTGCCAGTAGTGGACAGGGGGTTGGCAATTCACCCCTCCACTTT. Combining the CDR3 with reference TRBV19 and TRBJ1-6 gives the whole variable domain DGGITQSPKYLFRKEGQNVTLSCEQNLNHDAMYWYRQDPGQGLRLIYYSQIVNDFQKGDIAEGYSVSREKKESFPLTVTSAQKNPTAFYLCASSGQGVGNSPLHFGNGTRLTVT.

The chain joins TRBV30 to TRBJ2-7; perhaps TRBD2 as D (5 bases). Germline V gene data show CDR1 as GTSNPN and CDR2 as SVGIG (reference sequence). V lost 0 bases and J lost 1, with 13 bases in between. CDR3 length: 15 amino acids. DNA for the CDR3: TGTGCCTGGAGTGTACTAGGTAGCTTTTCCTACGAGCAGTACTTC. Amino acids: CAWSVLGSFSYEQYF.

CDR3 bases: TGTGCCAGCAGTGAGTTAAACAATTCACCCCTCCACTTT. Protein: CASSELNNSPLHF. This sequence joins TRBV25-1 and TRBJ1-6; D not resolved. The V gene lost 3 bases and the J gene lost 7 bases, with 7 bases spanning the gap. The germline CDR1 and CDR2 sequences are MGHDK and SYGVNS. The CDR3 is 13 residues long.

This clone has only one observation. The chain combines TRBV9 with TRBJ1-3, with D hard to call. Germline-derived CDR1 and CDR2 are SGDLS and YYNGEE. CDR3 length equals 15 residues. V lost 4 bases and J 0 bases, leaving 11 bases between the germline ends. In DNA, the CDR3 is TGTGCCAGCAGCATCGGTAGAAGCTCTGGAAACACCATATATTTT. This codes for CASSIGRSSGNTIYF.

Here the CDR3 DNA reads TGTGCCAGCGGACAGTACCAAGAGACCCAGTACTTC. Its protein product is CASGQYQETQYF. The genes are TRBV2 and TRBJ2-5, with TRBD1 as a possible D gene (6 bases). Trimming left V 8 bases short and J 0 bases short, with 7 bases between. This CDR3 contains 12 residues. The germline V gene encodes CDR1 SNHLY and CDR2 FYNNEI. Using reference TRBV2 and TRBJ2-5 for the parts outside the CDR3, the full variable domain is EPEVTQTPSHQVTQMGQEVILRCVPISNHLYFYWYRQILGQKVEFLVSFYNNEISEKSEIFDDQFSVERPDGSNFTLKIRSTKLEDSAMYFCASGQYQETQYFGPGTRLLVL.

This clone was seen just once. V is TRBV30 and J is TRBJ1-5; D remains unclear. The ends were cut back, 5 bases at V and 9 bases at J, with 20 bases in the middle. The V gene's germline CDR1 is GTSNPN and CDR2 SVGIG (reference sequence). The CDR3 totals 14 residues. The CDR3 coding sequence is TGTGCCTGGGCCACGGACCTCCTGGAGGGGCCCCAGCATTTT. Its protein is CAWATDLLEGPQHF.

This rearrangement joins TRBV7-9 to TRBJ2-7, with TRBD2 as a possible D gene (6 bases). The CDR3 runs 13 residues. V was pared by 5 bases and J by 3 bases, with 11 bases between. Germline V gene lookup returns CDR1 SEHNR and CDR2 FQNEAQ (reference sequence). CDR3 sequence (DNA): TGTGCCAGCAGCCGGGACTCCCGCTACGAGCAGTACTTC. This encodes CASSRDSRYEQYF.

The chain recombines TRBV19 with TRBJ2-7; TRBD1 aligns across 10 bases. The CDR3 extends over 18 amino acids. The V gene's germline CDR1 is LNHDA and CDR2 SQIVND (reference sequence). Losses at the gene ends were 3 bases for V and 3 bases for J; bases not matched to a gene: 14. For the CDR3, the DNA is TGTGCCAGTAGTATCATGGCGGGGACAGGGGTCTTCCTCTACGAGCAGTACTTC. It encodes CASSIMAGTGVFLYEQYF. The entire variable domain, with the rest obtained from reference TRBV19 and TRBJ2-7, is as follows: DGGITQSPKYLFRKEGQNVTLSCEQNLNHDAMYWYRQDPGQGLRLIYYSQIVNDFQKGDIAEGYSVSREKKESFPLTVTSAQKNPTAFYLCASSIMAGTGVFLYEQYFGPGTRLTVT.

V usage is TRBV5-1 and J usage is TRBJ2-2, with a tentative D call TRBD1 (7 bases). Per the germline V gene, CDR1 is SGHRS and CDR2 is YFSETQ. The length of the CDR3 is 17 residues. Trimming cost V 0 bases and J 1 base, with 13 bases left between them. Here the CDR3 DNA reads TGCGCCAGCAGCTTGGACCCAGGGGGGATGAACACCGGGGAGCTGTTTTTT. Translation gives CASSLDPGGMNTGELFF.

The chain couples TRBV5-6 to TRBJ1-2; 7 bases agree with TRBD1. CDR3 size: 15 residues. V was clipped by 2 bases and J by 4 bases; unmatched bases: 8. Germline loops: CDR1 SGHDT, CDR2 YYEEEE. The CDR3 DNA reads as TGTGCCAGCAGCTTAATGGGGGACAGCTTCTATGGCTACACCTTC. Protein product: CASSLMGDSFYGYTF.

The V and J genes are TRBV9 and TRBJ1-5, with 8 bases matching TRBD1. The germline V gene encodes CDR1 SGDLS and CDR2 YYNGEE. The CDR3 spans 15 residues. V trimming: 4 bases; J trimming: 6 bases; junction bases outside the gene matches: 9. The CDR3 reads CASSLTGGDGQPQHF. The CDR3 DNA follows: TGTGCCAGCAGCTTAACAGGGGGAGACGGTCAGCCCCAGCATTTT. Full variable domain (missing parts from reference TRBV9 and TRBJ1-5): DSGVTQTPKHLITATGQRVTLRCSPRSGDLSVYWYQQSLDQGLQFLIQYYNGEERAKGNILERFSAQQFPDLHSELNLSSLELGDSALYFCASSLTGGDGQPQHFGDGTRLSIL.

This chain links TRBV19 with TRBJ1-1; D might be TRBD1 (5 bases). The V and J ends lost 3 bases and 3 bases respectively, with 11 bases between them. Germline-derived CDR1 and CDR2 are LNHDA and SQIVND (reference sequence). The CDR3 covers 14 residues. DNA for the CDR3: TGTGCCAGTAGTATCCGGGGGGGGTACACTGAAGCTTTCTTT. This sequence encodes CASSIRGGYTEAFF.

Concerning this clone itself: Other DNA sequences in the same sample also yield this CDR3. The gene calls are TRBV5-1 and TRBJ2-5; possibly TRBD1 or TRBD2 for D (5 bases each). V was clipped by 0 bases and J by 5 bases, with 8 bases between them. This CDR3 has 13 residues. Germline V CDR1 and CDR2: SGHRS, YFSETQ. CDR3 DNA sequence: TGCGCCAGCAGCTTGGCGGGGCGGGAGACCCAGTACTTC. Protein sequence: CASSLAGRETQYF.

The chain employs TRBV7-9 and TRBJ2-7; TRBD2 is a possible D gene (5 bases). Germline V gene sequence: CDR1 SEHNR, CDR2 FQNEAQ (reference sequence). V was cut by 0 bases and J by 4 bases, with 10 bases left in between. CDR3 length equals 14 residues. The chain's CDR3 is CASSLAGLGYEQYV. For the CDR3, the DNA is TGTGCCAGCAGCTTAGCTGGACTCGGATACGAGCAGTACGTC.

The chain links TRBV7-9 to TRBJ1-2; TRBD1 aligns across 7 bases. V lost 6 bases to trimming and J lost 6 bases; unmatched junction nucleotides: 13. This CDR3 has 15 residues. Germline CDR1 SEHNR, CDR2 FQNEAQ (reference sequence). The chain's CDR3 is CASRKSMTGHHGYTF. In DNA, the CDR3 is TGTGCCAGCAGGAAGTCGATGACAGGGCACCATGGCTACACCTTC.

This clone occurred once. The chain carries TRBV5-1 and TRBJ2-1, with 9 bases matching TRBD2. CDR1 and CDR2 (germline): SGHRS, YFSETQ. J lost 8 bases, V lost 0 bases, and 9 bases had no gene match. The CDR3 is 16 residues long. CDR3 sequence (DNA): TGCGCCAGCAGCTTGGGGGCTAGCGGGATTGTGCATGAGCAGTTCTTC. This sequence encodes CASSLGASGIVHEQFF.

The V gene is TRBV10-3, the J gene TRBJ2-5; 9 nucleotides match TRBD2. Germline V gene sequence: CDR1 ENHRY, CDR2 SYGVKD. The CDR3 totals 13 residues. V was clipped by 4 bases and J by 5 bases; unmatched bases: 2. CDR3: CAISGGGAETQYF. For the CDR3, the DNA is TGTGCCATCAGTGGCGGGGGGGCCGAGACCCAGTACTTC.

The chain employs TRBV7-2 and TRBJ2-7; possible D gene TRBD2, 6 bases. The CDR3 has 15 amino acids. Between the trimmed V and J ends, which lost 2 bases and 1 base, there was a span of 12 bases. From germline, CDR1 is SGHTA and CDR2 FQGNSA. CDR3 loop: CASSLYGRESYEQYF. In DNA, the CDR3 is TGTGCCAGCAGCTTATACGGACGGGAGTCCTACGAGCAGTACTTC. Drawing the rest from reference TRBV7-2 and TRBJ2-7, the complete variable domain is GAGVSQSPSNKVTEKGKDVELRCDPISGHTALYWYRQSLGQGLEFLIYFQGNSAPDKSGLPSDRFSAERTGGSVSTLTIQRTQQEDSAVYLCASSLYGRESYEQYFGPGTRLTVT.

The chain has TRBV9 and TRBJ2-1, with 9 bases lining up with TRBD2. The CDR3 length is 15 residues. Germline V lookup: CDR1 SGDLS, CDR2 YYNGEE. Trimming at V came to 0 bases and at J to 6 bases, leaving 4 bases not matched to a gene. CDR3 residues: CASSVVLAGFNEQFF. The CDR3 nucleotides are TGTGCCAGCAGCGTAGTTCTAGCGGGGTTCAATGAGCAGTTCTTC.

CDR3 DNA: TGTGCCAGCACTAACAGATACGAGCAGTACTTC. It yields the protein CASTNRYEQYF. This sequence joins TRBV6-5 and TRBJ2-7; D not certain. V lost 7 bases, J lost 4 bases, and 8 bases lay in between. CDR3 length: 11 amino acids. Per germline, CDR1 MNHEY and CDR2 SVGAGI.

The V call is TRBV5-6, the J call TRBJ1-3; no definite D call. CDR1 SGHDT and CDR2 YYEEEE come from the germline V gene. There are 19 residues in the CDR3. Trimming shortened V by 0 bases and J by 5 bases, and 24 bases separated the two germline ends. CDR3 in DNA: TGTGCCAGCAGCTTGGGCCCTTCTCTCCACCGCAGATCTCGAAACACCATATATTTT. Residues: CASSLGPSLHRRSRNTIYF.

V usage is TRBV4-3 and J usage is TRBJ1-1; D is perhaps TRBD1 (5 bases). This CDR3 is built from 15 residues. V shed 2 bases and J shed 5 bases, with 15 bases lying between them. Germline lookup yields CDR1 LGHNA and CDR2 YSLEER. In DNA form, the CDR3 reads TGCGCCAGCAGCCAAACGGGGCACCTGACTACTGAAGCTTTCTTT. Its protein is CASSQTGHLTTEAFF.

This clone has only one observation. This sequence joins TRBV10-2 and TRBJ2-7, with D possibly TRBD1 on 5 matching bases. The V gene's germline CDR1 is WSHSY and CDR2 SAAADI. Trimming pared 4 bases from V and 6 bases from J, leaving 7 bases between. The CDR3 has 11 amino acids. The CDR3 here is CASSARGEQYF. In DNA form, the CDR3 reads TGCGCCAGCAGTGCAAGGGGCGAGCAGTACTTC.

The genes are TRBV7-2 and TRBJ2-1; TRBD2 matches 14 bases. From germline, CDR1 is SGHTA and CDR2 FQGNSA. Trimming removed 2 bases from V and 12 bases from J; junction bases left unmatched: 6. This CDR3 has 15 amino acids. CDR3 protein: CASSLTGTSGGRQFF. CDR3 nucleotide sequence: TGTGCCAGCAGCTTAACTGGGACTAGCGGGGGACGGCAGTTCTTC.

This rearrangement joins TRBV19 to TRBJ1-2; no definite D call. V was cut by 4 bases and J by 4 bases, with 16 bases left in between. Germline loops: CDR1 LNHDA, CDR2 SQIVND (reference sequence). The CDR3 extends over 15 amino acids. The CDR3 reads CASSKSGPKIYGYTF. Here the CDR3 DNA reads TGTGCCAGTAGTAAGTCAGGACCAAAGATCTATGGCTACACCTTC.

This chain links TRBV28 with TRBJ2-3; 9 bases are a match to TRBD1. Germline V gene sequence: CDR1 MDHEN, CDR2 SYDVKM. V was clipped by 6 bases and J by 5 bases; unmatched bases: 15. This CDR3 contains 17 residues. In nucleotides, the CDR3 is TGTGCCAGCAGCCAAGTATTCGACAGGGGGGGTGTAGATACGCAGTATTTT. Amino acids: CASSQVFDRGGVDTQYF.

The chain uses TRBV6-6 and TRBJ1-4; D unclear. V was pared by 4 bases and J by 6 bases, with 12 bases between. This CDR3 spans 14 amino acids. Germline V gene lookup returns CDR1 MNHNY and CDR2 SVGAGI (reference sequence). The CDR3 DNA reads TGTGCCAGCAGTTCGACAACGTTTTATGAAAAACTGTTTTTT. Amino acid sequence: CASSSTTFYEKLFF.

The chain links TRBV5-1 to TRBJ2-2; 11 nucleotides line up with TRBD2. The junction had 8 bases not matched to a gene; V was cut back by 4 bases and J by 3 bases. CDR3 length equals 17 residues. CDR1 and CDR2 (germline): SGHRS, YFSETQ. CDR3 nucleotides: TGCGCCAGCAGCCCCCGGTTAGCGGGAGGGGACACCGGGGAGCTGTTTTTT. Translating it yields CASSPRLAGGDTGELFF.